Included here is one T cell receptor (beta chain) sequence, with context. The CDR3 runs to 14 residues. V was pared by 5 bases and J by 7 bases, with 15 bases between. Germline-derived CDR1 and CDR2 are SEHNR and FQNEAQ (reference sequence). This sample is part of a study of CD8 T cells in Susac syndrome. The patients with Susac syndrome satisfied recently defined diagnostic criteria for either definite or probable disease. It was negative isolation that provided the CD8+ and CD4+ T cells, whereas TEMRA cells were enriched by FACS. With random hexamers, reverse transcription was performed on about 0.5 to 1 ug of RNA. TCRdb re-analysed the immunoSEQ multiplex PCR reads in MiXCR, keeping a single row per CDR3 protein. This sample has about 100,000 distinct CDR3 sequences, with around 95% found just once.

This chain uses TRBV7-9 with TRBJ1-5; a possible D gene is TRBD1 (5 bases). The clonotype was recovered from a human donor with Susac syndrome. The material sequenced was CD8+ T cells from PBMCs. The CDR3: CASSTGLGGQPQHF. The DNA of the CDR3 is TGTGCCAGCAGCACCGGACTGGGGGGACAGCCCCAGCATTTT.